One and the same sample provided the 17 T cell receptor beta chains below, sequenced in a study of T cell clones after liver transplantation. The repertoire was sequenced with immunoSEQ multiplex PCR; TCRdb's copy has only in-frame clones and lacks some. There are 93,000 or so clones in the sample; around 80% occur only once, and approximately 2.8% lies in the top ten. The source was CD4+ T cells from blood, collected about 50 months after liver transplant. The receptors derive from a human patient who received a liver transplant. Some T cells may have originated in the graft donor.

The chain carries TRBV7-9 and TRBJ1-5; a weak D match, TRBD1 (5 bases). The germline CDR1 and CDR2 sequences are SEHNR and FQNEAQ (reference sequence). V dropped 3 bases and J dropped 1 base, with 10 bases sitting between them. The CDR3 consists of 15 residues. The CDR3 sequence: CASSFDGGSNQPQHF. CDR3 in DNA: TGTGCCAGCAGCTTCGATGGGGGAAGCAATCAGCCCCAGCATTTT.

The rearrangement links TRBV7-2 to TRBJ2-5; 16 bases are a match to TRBD2. In germline, CDR1 is SGHTA, CDR2 FQGNSA. The CDR3 is made up of 16 amino acids. V lost 4 bases to trimming and J lost 2 bases; unmatched junction nucleotides: 1. DNA of the CDR3: TGTGCCAGCAGCTCGGGACTAGCGGGGGGGCAAGAGACCCAGTACTTC. Residues: CASSSGLAGGQETQYF.

The genes are TRBV6-5 and TRBJ1-5; TRBD1 matches at 9 bases. The CDR3 totals 14 residues. Unmatched junction bases numbered 5, after V lost 5 bases and J lost 6 bases. Germline CDR1 and CDR2: MNHEY and SVGAGI. CDR3 in amino acids: CASSEQGARQPQHF. The CDR3 region has the DNA TGTGCCAGCAGTGAACAGGGGGCTCGTCAGCCCCAGCATTTT.

The V call is TRBV9, the J call TRBJ2-1; TRBD2 agrees at 8 bases. The length of the CDR3 is 16 residues. V gave up 3 bases and J gave up 4 bases; unmatched junction bases: 9. Looked up from germline, CDR1 is SGDLS and CDR2 is YYNGEE. The CDR3 DNA reads TGTGCCAGCAGCGGACTACCGGGACTAGGTTACAATGAGCAGTTCTTC. It encodes CASSGLPGLGYNEQFF.

The chain uses TRBV5-4 and TRBJ2-7; possible D gene TRBD1, 6 bases. The germline V gene has CDR1 SGHNT and CDR2 YYREEE (reference sequence). The CDR3 consists of 14 residues. V lost 0 bases to trimming and J lost 0 bases, with 7 bases between them. The CDR3 DNA reads as TGTGCCAGCAGCTTGGACAGGGCCTCCTACGAGCAGTACTTC. This translates into CASSLDRASYEQYF.

The chain has TRBV5-6 and TRBJ1-6; D is unresolved. Germline V gives CDR1 SGHDT, CDR2 YYEEEE. The ends were cut back, 0 bases at V and 9 bases at J, with 7 bases in the middle. The length of the CDR3 is 13 residues. The CDR3 reads CASSLATGSPLHF. CDR3 sequence (DNA): TGTGCCAGCAGCTTGGCTACCGGTTCACCCCTCCACTTT. Full variable domain (remainder filled in from reference TRBV5-6 and TRBJ1-6): DAGVTQSPTHLIKTRGQQVTLRCSPKSGHDTVSWYQQALGQGPQFIFQYYEEEERQRGNFPDRFSGHQFPNYSSELNVNALLLGDSALYLCASSLATGSPLHFGNGTRLTVT.

The chain is built from TRBV7-2 and TRBJ2-7; 8 bases fit TRBD2. CDR1 SGHTA and CDR2 FQGNSA come from the germline V gene. V lost 5 bases, J lost 0 bases, and 6 bases stayed unmatched. The CDR3 contains 15 residues. CDR3 coding DNA: TGTGCCAGCAGCCGTAGCGGGGTAAGCTCCTACGAGCAGTACTTC. It is translated as CASSRSGVSSYEQYF.

V is TRBV19 and J is TRBJ1-5, with TRBD1 as a possible D gene (5 bases). CDR1 LNHDA and CDR2 SQIVND come from the germline V gene (reference sequence). This CDR3 spans 13 amino acids. V lost 2 bases, J lost 5 bases, and 7 bases lay in between. In DNA, the CDR3 is TGTGCCAGTAGTATACAAGGGGATCAGCCCCAGCATTTT. The encoded protein is CASSIQGDQPQHF.

DNA of the CDR3: TGTGCCAGCAGTGATGGACAGGGCGTGCGCTACACCTTC. This gives the protein CASSDGQGVRYTF. The V and J genes are TRBV27 and TRBJ1-2; 8 nucleotides align to TRBD1. The V and J ends lost 5 bases and 9 bases, in that order; junction bases with no gene match: 8. The CDR3 runs to 13 residues. Germline loops: CDR1 MNHEY, CDR2 SMNVEV (reference sequence).

The chain has TRBV7-8 and TRBJ2-1; tentative D call: TRBD2 (6 bases). The germline V gene has CDR1 SGHVS and CDR2 FQNEAQ. CDR3 length: 15 residues. Trimming removed 6 bases from V and 6 bases from J, with 18 bases in between. The CDR3 DNA reads TGTGCCAGCAGTCAGGAGGGGTTAAGGTTCAATGAGCAGTTCTTC. It translates to CASSQEGLRFNEQFF.

The chain combines TRBV19 with TRBJ2-2; 7 nucleotides agree with TRBD1. Germline lookup yields CDR1 LNHDA and CDR2 SQIVND (reference sequence). Losses at the gene ends were 7 bases for V and 3 bases for J; bases not matched to a gene: 5. The CDR3 is made up of 14 amino acids. Written as DNA, the CDR3 is TGTGCCAGTACTAACAGGGGCGACACCGGGGAGCTGTTTTTT. Translating it yields CASTNRGDTGELFF.

The chain has TRBV19 and TRBJ2-2; D perhaps matches TRBD1 (5 bases). Trimming pared 7 bases from V and 4 bases from J, leaving 16 bases between. There are 15 residues in the CDR3. Germline lookup yields CDR1 LNHDA and CDR2 SQIVND (reference sequence). The CDR3 sequence is CASKGARSPTGELFF. Written as DNA, the CDR3 is TGTGCCAGTAAAGGGGCAAGAAGTCCCACCGGGGAGCTGTTTTTT.

This sequence joins TRBV11-2 and TRBJ2-1, with D possibly TRBD2 on 6 matching bases. Germline loops: CDR1 SGHAT, CDR2 FQNNGV. V lost 5 bases, J lost 0 bases, and 11 bases lay in between. The CDR3 has 15 residues. The CDR3 reads CASSNLASSYNEQFF. The CDR3 DNA reads as TGTGCCAGCAGCAATCTAGCGAGCTCCTACAATGAGCAGTTCTTC.

The CDR3 loop reads CASSEAVGTANSPLHF. DNA of the CDR3: TGTGCCAGCAGTGAAGCTGTAGGGACAGCAAATTCACCCCTCCACTTT. The V call is TRBV6-1, the J call TRBJ1-6; 7 bases line up with TRBD1. The CDR3 totals 16 residues. Looked up from germline, CDR1 is MNHNS and CDR2 is SASEGT. Trimming took 0 bases from V and 7 from J; bases not matched to a gene: 6.

The chain's CDR3 is CASSFAEGLAGVSEQFF. CDR3 DNA: TGCGCCAGCAGCTTCGCCGAAGGGCTAGCGGGAGTCTCTGAGCAGTTCTTC. V usage is TRBV5-1 and J usage is TRBJ2-1, with 10 bases that match TRBD2. The CDR3 runs to 17 residues. V was clipped by 2 bases and J by 9 bases; unmatched bases: 14. Germline CDR1 is SGHRS and CDR2 is YFSETQ.

V and J are TRBV5-4 and TRBJ1-2; a weak D match, TRBD1 (5 bases). This CDR3 region has 13 residues. Trimming took 0 bases from V and 8 from J, leaving 11 bases between them. Germline loops: CDR1 SGHNT, CDR2 YYREEE (reference sequence). CDR3 in amino acids: CASSLAGTRGYTF. DNA for the CDR3: TGTGCCAGCAGCTTGGCGGGGACCAGGGGCTACACCTTC. The full variable domain, with the rest looked up from reference TRBV5-4 and TRBJ1-2, is ETGVTQSPTHLIKTRGQQVTLRCSSQSGHNTVSWYQQALGQGPQFIFQYYREEENGRGNFPPRFSGLQFPNYSSELNVNALELDDSALYLCASSLAGTRGYTFGSGTRLTVV.

This sequence joins TRBV7-2 and TRBJ2-7; 9 nucleotides line up with TRBD1. The CDR3 runs to 15 residues. With V trimmed by 5 bases and J by 6 bases, 11 bases remained unmatched. Germline loops: CDR1 SGHTA, CDR2 FQGNSA. The CDR3 DNA follows: TGTGCCAGCAGCCCGCAACCGGGACAGGGATTCGAGCAGTACTTC. Amino acids: CASSPQPGQGFEQYF. The whole variable domain, remainder taken from reference TRBV7-2 and TRBJ2-7, is GAGVSQSPSNKVTEKGKDVELRCDPISGHTALYWYRQSLGQGLEFLIYFQGNSAPDKSGLPSDRFSAERTGGSVSTLTIQRTQQEDSAVYLCASSPQPGQGFEQYFGPGTRLTVT.